The next 32 T cell receptor beta chains were all read from a single sample in a study of T cell responses to AZD1222 COVID-19 vaccine. The method was immunoSEQ multiplex PCR; TCRdb's version includes in-frame clones alone and lacks a portion of them. The sample shows about 170,000 clones, approximately 90% of them seen only once. Sequenced here: peripheral blood, sampled 28 days after the second AZD1222 dose. Every receptor here comes from an adult who received the AZD1222 COVID-19 vaccine.

The chain uses TRBV3-1 (or the pseudogene TRBV3-2) and TRBJ1-2, with 7 bases fitting TRBD1. The CDR3 sequence is 16 residues long. V gave up 4 bases and J gave up 2 bases; unmatched junction bases: 10. Germline V gene data show CDR1 as LGHDT and CDR2 as YNNKEL (reference sequence). CDR3 DNA: TGTGCCAGCAGCCCCTGGACAGGCGCGCTGAACTATGGCTACACCTTC. This gives the protein CASSPWTGALNYGYTF.

The chain links TRBV7-2 to TRBJ1-2; 9 nucleotides align to TRBD1. V gave up 5 bases and J gave up 8 bases; unmatched junction bases: 6. The CDR3 runs 13 residues. The germline gives CDR1 SGHTA, CDR2 FQGNSA. The CDR3 DNA reads as TGTGCCAGCAGCCCGAGACAGGGGGGGGGCTACACCTTC. Encoded protein: CASSPRQGGGYTF.

The chain combines TRBV2 with TRBJ1-4; D may be TRBD1 (5 bases). V was trimmed by 8 bases and J by 6 bases, leaving 13 bases between them. CDR1 and CDR2 (germline): SNHLY, FYNNEI. This CDR3 is built from 13 residues. The CDR3 loop reads CASLQARYEKLFF. CDR3 DNA sequence: TGTGCCAGCTTACAGGCGAGATATGAAAAACTGTTTTTT.

The rearrangement links TRBV12-3 or TRBV12-4 to TRBJ2-5; possible D gene TRBD2, 5 bases. This CDR3 spans 11 amino acids. Trimming removed 6 bases at V and 7 bases at J, with 9 bases between. DNA for the CDR3: TGTGCCAGCAGCCTAGAGGGGACCCAGTACTTC. Its protein product is CASSLEGTQYF.

Concerning this clone: The same CDR3 can be traced to other DNA sequences in this sample. The chain joins TRBV4-1 to TRBJ2-5; 7 nucleotides agree with TRBD2. The V gene end was trimmed by 0 bases and the J gene end by 5 bases; junction bases not matched to a gene: 3. This CDR3 contains 14 residues. Per germline, CDR1 MGHRA and CDR2 YSYEKL. The CDR3 DNA reads TGCGCCAGCAGCCAAGAACGGGGGGTGGAGACCCAGTACTTC. This encodes CASSQERGVETQYF.

The chain carries TRBV5-1 and TRBJ2-5; a weak D match, TRBD2 (6 bases). Germline lookup yields CDR1 SGHRS and CDR2 YFSETQ. The CDR3 spans 15 residues. V lost 4 bases to trimming and J lost 5 bases, with 18 bases between them. CDR3 in amino acids: CASSTGRTSGETQYF. DNA of the CDR3: TGCGCCAGCAGCACGGGACGGACAAGCGGGGAGACCCAGTACTTC.

This sequence joins TRBV7-9 and TRBJ1-3; TRBD1 matches at 8 bases. With 3 bases clipped from V and 4 bases from J, the junction kept 5 bases outside the gene matches. The germline V gene has CDR1 SEHNR and CDR2 FQNEAQ (reference sequence). The CDR3 length is 15 residues. The CDR3 DNA reads as TGTGCCAGCAGCTTGCAGGGGGCGGCAGGAAACACCATATATTTT. This translates into CASSLQGAAGNTIYF.

The DNA of the CDR3 is TGCGCCAGCAGCTTGGAGCAGGCCTCCGGGGATACGCAGTATTTT. Translation gives CASSLEQASGDTQYF. The J gene is TRBJ2-3, the V gene TRBV5-1; D is unclear. Trimming took off 0 bases at V and 6 bases at J, with 14 bases between the two ends. This CDR3 spans 15 amino acids. Germline assignment: CDR1 SGHRS and CDR2 YFSETQ. Full variable domain (outside the CDR3, taken from reference TRBV5-1 and TRBJ2-3): KAGVTQTPRYLIKTRGQQVTLSCSPISGHRSVSWYQQTPGQGLQFLFEYFSETQRNKGNFPGRFSGRQFSNSRSEMNVSTLELGDSALYLCASSLEQASGDTQYFGPGTRLTVL.

This chain joins TRBV6-5 and TRBJ2-3; D uncertain. The CDR3 length is 12 residues. Germline CDR1 MNHEY, CDR2 SVGAGI. Trimming took 6 bases from V and 2 from J, leaving 6 bases between them. CDR3 coding DNA: TGTGCCAGCAGACGGAACACAGATACGCAGTATTTT. It yields the protein CASRRNTDTQYF.

V gene TRBV5-8 combines with J gene TRBJ1-1; D remains ambiguous. The V end was cut by 0 bases, the J end by 0 bases, with 12 bases between. CDR1 is SGHTS and CDR2 is YDEGEE in the germline V gene. There are 16 residues in the CDR3. In DNA form, the CDR3 reads TGTGCCAGCAGCTTGGCCCCCGGGAGAATGAACACTGAAGCTTTCTTT. This gives the protein CASSLAPGRMNTEAFF.

This clone appeared a few times. The chain couples TRBV3-1 (or the pseudogene TRBV3-2) to TRBJ2-7, with 9 bases that match TRBD2. Germline loops: CDR1 LGHDT, CDR2 YNNKEL (reference sequence). Losses at the gene ends were 2 bases for V and 4 bases for J; bases not matched to a gene: 6. The CDR3 is made up of 15 amino acids. The CDR3, as DNA: TGTGCCAGCAGCCAACCGGGACTAGCTTCGTACGAGCAGTACTTC. It is translated as CASSQPGLASYEQYF.

V is TRBV7-2 and J is TRBJ2-7; TRBD2 aligns across 8 bases. The germline CDR1 and CDR2 sequences are SGHTA and FQGNSA. V lost 7 bases to trimming and J lost 4 bases; unmatched junction nucleotides: 24. This CDR3 has 19 amino acids. The CDR3 is CASTKGRGAATLGVYEQYF. The DNA for the CDR3 is TGTGCCAGCACAAAGGGGCGGGGGGCGGCAACCCTCGGAGTTTACGAGCAGTACTTC.

This clone was seen more than once but under ten times. This rearrangement joins TRBV14 to TRBJ1-4, with 7 bases matching TRBD1. The CDR3 extends over 14 amino acids. Germline trimming cut 3 bases from V and 8 bases from J; bases unmatched to any gene: 6. Germline CDR1 reads SGHDN; CDR2 reads FVKESK. The CDR3 nucleotides are TGTGCCAGCAGCCAGACAGGGCTTTCCGAAAAACTGTTTTTT. Its protein product is CASSQTGLSEKLFF.

The rearrangement uses TRBV27 and TRBJ1-4; TRBD1 is a possible D gene (6 bases). V was clipped by 4 bases and J by 6 bases, with 15 bases between them. In germline, CDR1 is MNHEY, CDR2 SMNVEV (reference sequence). This CDR3 region has 15 residues. The CDR3 DNA is TGTGCCAGCAGTTCGCTGGGGGGGCAGGATGAAAAACTGTTTTTT. This sequence encodes CASSSLGGQDEKLFF.

This chain uses TRBV11-2 with TRBJ1-1; 9 nucleotides agree with TRBD1. Unmatched junction bases numbered 7, after V lost 5 bases and J lost 3 bases. Germline-derived CDR1 and CDR2 are SGHAT and FQNNGV. The CDR3 spans 15 residues. The CDR3 is CASSRPTGGYTEAFF. The CDR3 bases are TGTGCCAGCAGCAGACCGACAGGGGGATACACTGAAGCTTTCTTT.

This clone appeared once. V is TRBV7-6 and J is TRBJ2-2; 9 nucleotides line up with TRBD2. The CDR3 sequence is 18 residues long. Germline lookup yields CDR1 SGHVS and CDR2 FNYEAQ. V lost 1 base to trimming and J lost 2 bases; unmatched junction nucleotides: 8. The CDR3 nucleotides read TGTGCCAGCAGCTTAGGGCTAGCGGGGCAACCAAACACCGGGGAGCTGTTTTTT. Amino acids: CASSLGLAGQPNTGELFF. Full variable domain (outside the CDR3, taken from reference TRBV7-6 and TRBJ2-2): GAGVSQSPRYKVTKRGQDVALRCDPISGHVSLYWYRQALGQGPEFLTYFNYEAQQDKSGLPNDRFSAERPEGSISTLTIQRTEQRDSAMYRCASSLGLAGQPNTGELFFGEGSRLTVL.

The genes are TRBV11-2 and TRBJ1-6, with 8 bases lining up with TRBD1. In germline, CDR1 is SGHAT, CDR2 FQNNGV. This CDR3 contains 15 residues. Losses at the gene ends were 4 bases for V and 7 bases for J; bases not matched to a gene: 6. The CDR3 loop reads CASSSPGGANSPLHF. The CDR3 DNA reads TGTGCCAGCAGCTCCCCAGGGGGCGCAAATTCACCCCTCCACTTT.

The V gene is TRBV5-4, the J gene TRBJ2-1; 11 bases line up with TRBD2. Trimming removed 4 bases from V and 3 bases from J; junction bases left unmatched: 6. In germline, CDR1 is SGHNT, CDR2 YYREEE (reference sequence). CDR3 length: 16 residues. The CDR3 spells CASSLGLAGGYNEQFF. CDR3 DNA sequence: TGTGCCAGCAGCCTTGGTCTAGCGGGGGGCTACAATGAGCAGTTCTTC.

This rearrangement joins TRBV7-9 to TRBJ2-1; 11 nucleotides agree with TRBD2. V lost 6 bases, J lost 6 bases, and 10 bases stayed unmatched. The CDR3 is 16 residues long. Germline V lookup: CDR1 SEHNR, CDR2 FQNEAQ (reference sequence). The CDR3 nucleotides read TGTGCCAGCAGGTTCTATAGCGGGGGGGCTGTCAATGAGCAGTTCTTC. Translating gives CASRFYSGGAVNEQFF. Full variable domain (rest looked up from reference TRBV7-9 and TRBJ2-1): DTGVSQNPRHKITKRGQNVTFRCDPISEHNRLYWYRQTLGQGPEFLTYFQNEAQLEKSRLLSDRFSAERPKGSFSTLEIQRTEQGDSAMYLCASRFYSGGAVNEQFFGPGTRLTVL.

This clone was counted a single time. The CDR3 loop reads CASSIRDPRYEQYF. The CDR3 nucleotides read TGTGCCAGCAGTATCCGGGACCCTCGCTACGAGCAGTACTTC. V usage is TRBV27 and J usage is TRBJ2-7; D is possibly TRBD1 or TRBD2 (5 bases each). The CDR3 is 14 residues long. The germline CDR1 and CDR2 sequences are MNHEY and SMNVEV (reference sequence). V shed 5 bases and J shed 3 bases, with 14 bases lying between them.

The V call is TRBV10-3, the J call TRBJ2-2; 8 nucleotides agree with TRBD1. Germline V CDR1 and CDR2: ENHRY, SYGVKD. The length of the CDR3 is 15 residues. V dropped 1 base and J dropped 5; count of bases not matched to a gene: 3. The CDR3, as DNA: TGTGCCATCAGTGAGTGGACAGGGACAACCGGGGAGCTGTTTTTT. It is translated as CAISEWTGTTGELFF.

The chain uses TRBV3-1 (or the pseudogene TRBV3-2) and TRBJ2-3; 7 bases match TRBD1. The germline gives CDR1 LGHDT, CDR2 YNNKEL (reference sequence). There are 15 residues in the CDR3. Germline trimming cut 4 bases from V and 1 base from J; bases unmatched to any gene: 5. DNA for the CDR3: TGTGCCAGCAGCCTTGGGGGACAGCGCACAGATACGCAGTATTTT. It codes for CASSLGGQRTDTQYF.

The rearrangement joins TRBV19 to TRBJ2-3, with D possibly TRBD1 on 5 matching bases. CDR1 and CDR2 (germline): LNHDA, SQIVND (reference sequence). The CDR3 is made up of 14 amino acids. The V end was cut by 6 bases, the J end by 8 bases, with 18 bases between. The CDR3 DNA sequence: TGTGCCAGTAGAAGGGGAACCAGGCAGGGTACGCAGTATTTT. It encodes CASRRGTRQGTQYF.

The chain uses TRBV27 and TRBJ2-7, with D possibly being TRBD1 (5 bases). CDR1 is MNHEY and CDR2 is SMNVEV in the germline V gene (reference sequence). The V and J ends lost 5 bases and 0 bases respectively, with 14 bases between them. This CDR3 spans 15 amino acids. In DNA form, the CDR3 reads TGTGCCAGCAGTCCCGGACACTTTCCCTCCTACGAGCAGTACTTC. Translated: CASSPGHFPSYEQYF.

V gene TRBV11-2 combines with J gene TRBJ1-1; D uncertain. Trimming removed 0 bases at V and 4 bases at J, with 9 bases between. The CDR3 is made up of 14 amino acids. Germline loops: CDR1 SGHAT, CDR2 FQNNGV. The CDR3 DNA is TGTGCCAGCAGCTTAGATCTTGGGGTCACTGAAGCTTTCTTT. It is translated as CASSLDLGVTEAFF.

This clone came up once. The rearrangement uses TRBV6-5 and TRBJ1-2, with D unresolved. Trimming pared 6 bases from V and 2 bases from J, leaving 10 bases between. The V gene's germline CDR1 is MNHEY and CDR2 SVGAGI. CDR3 size: 13 residues. DNA of the CDR3: TGTGCCAGCAGCTGGGTTTCGAACTATGGCTACACCTTC. Translating gives CASSWVSNYGYTF.

The chain links TRBV7-2 to TRBJ2-7; 10 bases map to TRBD1. The CDR3 is 16 residues long. The V segment lost 5 bases and the J segment 7 bases; nucleotides outside the gene matches: 14. Germline CDR1 and CDR2: SGHTA and FQGNSA. The CDR3 DNA sequence: TGTGCCAGCAGCCTTTGGACCGGGACAGGGGATCAAGAGCAGTACTTC. This translates into CASSLWTGTGDQEQYF.

The rearrangement joins TRBV5-1 to TRBJ2-1, with 8 bases fitting TRBD2. Unmatched junction bases numbered 6, after V lost 7 bases and J lost 0 bases. This CDR3 region has 15 residues. The germline gives CDR1 SGHRS, CDR2 YFSETQ. In DNA form, the CDR3 reads TGCGCCAGCCACTCGGGGGGGCCCTCCTACAATGAGCAGTTCTTC. Its protein is CASHSGGPSYNEQFF.

This clone appeared once. The V gene is TRBV4-1, the J gene TRBJ2-7, with TRBD1 identical over 8 bases. V shed 4 bases and J 5 bases; nucleotides not matched to a gene: 7. Germline V CDR1 and CDR2: MGHRA, YSYEKL. The CDR3 sequence is 14 residues long. For the CDR3, the DNA is TGCGCCAGCAGCCCCCGACAGGGGATGGACGAGCAGTACTTC. Its translation is CASSPRQGMDEQYF.

The chain combines TRBV27 with TRBJ2-7; D is possibly TRBD1 (5 bases). Trimming took 4 bases from V and 2 from J, leaving 9 bases between them. CDR3 length: 13 amino acids. Germline loops: CDR1 MNHEY, CDR2 SMNVEV (reference sequence). CDR3 amino acids: CASSWGSTYEQYF. As DNA, the CDR3 is TGTGCCAGCAGTTGGGGCAGCACCTACGAGCAGTACTTC.

The V gene is TRBV19, the J gene TRBJ1-6; the D is unclear. CDR1 is LNHDA, CDR2 SQIVND, per germline (reference sequence). The length of the CDR3 is 13 residues. Trimming removed 8 bases at V and 11 bases at J, with 16 bases between. CDR3 sequence (DNA): TGTGCCAGTGGGATAAGCACCACGCCACCCCTCCACTTT. Translation: CASGISTTPPLHF.

V is TRBV6-5 and J is TRBJ1-2; the D gene is possibly TRBD1 (5 bases). The CDR3 runs to 13 residues. With 4 bases removed from V and 3 bases from J, the gap between germline ends came to 9 bases. Germline V CDR1 and CDR2: MNHEY, SVGAGI. The CDR3 region has the DNA TGTGCCAGCAGTTCCAGGGTGGACTATGGCTACACCTTC. Translation: CASSSRVDYGYTF.